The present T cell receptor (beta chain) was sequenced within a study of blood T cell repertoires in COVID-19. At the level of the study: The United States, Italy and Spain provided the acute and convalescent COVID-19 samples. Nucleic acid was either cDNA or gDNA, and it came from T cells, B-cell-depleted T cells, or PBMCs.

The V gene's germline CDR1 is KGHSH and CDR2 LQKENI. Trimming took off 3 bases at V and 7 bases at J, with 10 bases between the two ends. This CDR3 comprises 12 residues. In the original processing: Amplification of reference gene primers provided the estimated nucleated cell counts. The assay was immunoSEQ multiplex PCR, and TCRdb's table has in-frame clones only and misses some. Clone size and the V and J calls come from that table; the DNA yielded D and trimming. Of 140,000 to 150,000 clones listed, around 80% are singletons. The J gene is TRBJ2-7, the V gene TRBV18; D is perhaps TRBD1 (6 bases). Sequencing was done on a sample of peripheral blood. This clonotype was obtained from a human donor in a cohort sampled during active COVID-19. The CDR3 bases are TGTGCCAGCTCACCTGATACAGGGGAGCAGTACTTC. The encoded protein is CASSPDTGEQYF.